The source of this T cell receptor beta chain is a study of blood T cells in healthy people across ages. Unmatched junction bases numbered 8, after V lost 1 base and J lost 7 bases. CDR1 is DFQATT and CDR2 is SNEGSKA in the germline V gene (reference sequence). The CDR3 loop spans 16 amino acids. Each donor had 7.5 to 10 milliliters of peripheral blood drawn. There are a few counts of this clonotype. The antigen remains unidentified. PCR was performed a second time for about 7 to 11 cycles using a sample-barcoded 5' primer and a J-beta primer mix. TCRdb passed the 5' RACE reads through MiXCR, listing each CDR3 protein once. This table has just over 800,000 distinct CDR3 sequences, approximately 59% appearing once. Study-level results: A strong correlation was seen between TCR beta diversity and naive T cell percentage. Not knowing donor CMV status may have confounded expanded clonotype changes.

The sequence was obtained from a man aged 30-40 years in good health. The sample comprised blood. V usage is TRBV20-1 and J usage is TRBJ1-6; 9 bases agree with TRBD1. Here the CDR3 DNA reads TGCAGTGCTAGAGGTGATACAGGGGGCGAAAATTCACCCCTCCACTTT. Translation gives CSARGDTGGENSPLHF.